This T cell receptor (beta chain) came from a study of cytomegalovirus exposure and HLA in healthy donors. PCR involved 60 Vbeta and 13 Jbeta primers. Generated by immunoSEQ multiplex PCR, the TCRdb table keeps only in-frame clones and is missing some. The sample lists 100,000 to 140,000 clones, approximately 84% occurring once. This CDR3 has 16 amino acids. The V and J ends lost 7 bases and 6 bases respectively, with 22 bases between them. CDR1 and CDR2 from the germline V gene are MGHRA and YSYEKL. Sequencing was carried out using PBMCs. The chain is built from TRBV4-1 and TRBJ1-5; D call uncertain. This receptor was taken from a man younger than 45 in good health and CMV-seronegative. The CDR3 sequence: CASTAVGPLAGQPQHF. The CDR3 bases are TGCGCCAGCACCGCGGTGGGCCCGTTAGCGGGTCAGCCCCAGCATTTT.